One TCR beta chain is described in this entry. Antigen specificity is unknown. The data belong to a study of cytomegalovirus exposure and HLA in healthy donors. In the PCR, 60 Vbeta and 13 Jbeta primers were used. TCRdb's table, derived via immunoSEQ multiplex PCR, lists solely in-frame clones and lacks some. This table has 100,000 to 150,000 clones, around four fifths appearing once. The CDR3 covers 14 residues. CDR1 and CDR2 from the germline V gene are SQVTM and ANQGSEA. V trimming: 5 bases; J trimming: 1 base; junction bases outside the gene matches: 5. Study-wide findings and caveats: For most TCR sequences rarity was the rule, although some public TCRs occurred in many donors. Earlier results showed most TCR beta V segments being productive about 87% or about 30% of the time. Later analysis reportedly placed an Asian-associated ancestry cluster below the approximately 680-donor mean in N-insertions. Later on, analysis showed that most CMV-associated TCR beta chains appeared to be HLA-restricted.

The V gene is TRBV29-1, the J gene TRBJ1-1; TRBD1 matches at 9 bases. Input material: PBMCs. This clonotype was obtained from a female donor in good health and CMV-seronegative. CDR3 region: CSVIRGQGNTEAFF. In DNA, the CDR3 is TGCAGCGTTATCCGGGGACAGGGGAACACTGAAGCTTTCTTT.